One sample yielded the 17 T cell receptor beta chains listed below, sequenced in a study of blood T cell repertoires in COVID-19. Data came from immunoSEQ multiplex PCR; TCRdb stores just in-frame clones and leaves some out. This table holds under 200,000 clones, 82% found once. Sequencing used PBMCs or T cells enriched from blood (not recorded which). All receptors come from a man aged 55 to 70 who had recovered from COVID-19.

The rearrangement links TRBV9 to TRBJ1-1, with a weak D call TRBD1 (6 bases). The CDR3 runs 14 residues. Germline V CDR1 and CDR2: SGDLS, YYNGEE. Trimming removed 4 bases at V and 1 base at J, with 11 bases between. CDR3 amino acids: CASSPGHTNTEAFF. CDR3 in DNA: TGTGCCAGCAGCCCGGGACACACGAACACTGAAGCTTTCTTT. Full variable domain (missing parts from reference TRBV9 and TRBJ1-1): DSGVTQTPKHLITATGQRVTLRCSPRSGDLSVYWYQQSLDQGLQFLIQYYNGEERAKGNILERFSAQQFPDLHSELNLSSLELGDSALYFCASSPGHTNTEAFFGQGTRLTVV.

This sequence joins TRBV27 and TRBJ2-3, with D possibly TRBD2 on 5 matching bases. Germline V lookup: CDR1 MNHEY, CDR2 SMNVEV (reference sequence). V lost 5 bases to trimming and J lost 6 bases, with 15 bases between them. The CDR3 length is 14 residues. The CDR3 loop is CASSTSLGRDTQYF. The CDR3 bases are TGTGCCAGCAGTACATCACTAGGAAGGGATACGCAGTATTTT.

The chain employs TRBV11-1 and TRBJ2-7, with D possibly being TRBD2 (7 bases). V gave up 1 base and J gave up 3 bases, with 10 bases separating them. CDR1 SGHAT and CDR2 FQDESV come from the germline V gene (reference sequence). This CDR3 has 14 residues. For the CDR3, the DNA is TGTGCCAGCAGCTTAGGGGGGGGCCTCTACGAGCAGTACTTC. Amino acids: CASSLGGGLYEQYF. The whole variable domain, filled in from reference TRBV11-1 and TRBJ2-7, reads EAEVAQSPRYKITEKSQAVAFWCDPISGHATLYWYRQILGQGPELLVQFQDESVVDDSQLPKDRFSAERLKGVDSTLKIQPAELGDSAMYLCASSLGGGLYEQYFGPGTRLTVT.

This chain connects TRBV14 to TRBJ2-7; D is possibly TRBD2 (6 bases). V was clipped by 0 bases and J by 4 bases, with 13 bases between them. The CDR3 sequence is 15 residues long. Germline values: CDR1 SGHDN, CDR2 FVKESK. This chain's CDR3 is CASSQDSFRGYEQYF. The CDR3 DNA is TGTGCCAGCAGCCAAGACTCCTTCCGGGGGTACGAGCAGTACTTC.

This clone showed up just a few times. The chain carries TRBV28 and TRBJ1-5; 8 positions match TRBD1. This CDR3 region has 17 residues. Germline CDR1 and CDR2: MDHEN and SYDVKM. The V and J ends lost 3 bases and 0 bases, in that order; junction bases with no gene match: 7. The CDR3 DNA sequence: TGTGCCAGCAGTTTCCTGGGGGACAGGTATAGCAATCAGCCCCAGCATTTT. This translates into CASSFLGDRYSNQPQHF.

V is TRBV10-3 and J is TRBJ2-2; D is perhaps TRBD2 (6 bases). The V gene's germline CDR1 is ENHRY and CDR2 SYGVKD. Trimming shortened V by 4 bases and J by 6 bases, and 15 bases separated the two germline ends. The CDR3 extends over 15 amino acids. The CDR3 DNA reads as TGTGCCATCAGTGGGGGGGTCGATGTTCCCGGGGAGCTGTTTTTT. The encoded protein is CAISGGVDVPGELFF.

V and J are TRBV5-1 and TRBJ1-1, with D possibly TRBD1 on 6 matching bases. Germline lookup yields CDR1 SGHRS and CDR2 YFSETQ. The CDR3 totals 14 residues. Trimming stripped 4 bases from V and 1 base from J, with 11 bases between. CDR3 in amino acids: CASSPPGQNTEAFF. In DNA, the CDR3 is TGCGCCAGCAGCCCCCCGGGACAGAACACTGAAGCTTTCTTT.

The V call is TRBV24-1, the J call TRBJ1-5, with D hard to call. There are 13 residues in the CDR3. Germline V gives CDR1 KGHDR, CDR2 SFDVKD. V lost 4 bases to trimming and J lost 6 bases, with 9 bases between them. The CDR3 nucleotides are TGTGCCACCAGTGAAACAGTAGGTCAGCCCCAGCATTTT. Encoded protein: CATSETVGQPQHF.

The V gene is TRBV3-1 (or the pseudogene TRBV3-2), the J gene TRBJ2-5, with D possibly being TRBD1 (6 bases). Germline values: CDR1 LGHDT, CDR2 YNNKEL (reference sequence). There are 16 residues in the CDR3. V lost 0 bases, J lost 2 bases, and 13 bases lay in between. CDR3 protein: CASSQEGARRQETQYF. CDR3 bases: TGTGCCAGCAGCCAAGAGGGGGCGAGGAGGCAAGAGACCCAGTACTTC.

CDR3 in amino acids: CASSLGTSTFNEQFF. CDR3 bases: TGTGCCAGCAGCTTGGGGACTAGCACGTTCAATGAGCAGTTCTTC. The J gene is TRBJ2-1, the V gene TRBV7-2; 9 positions match TRBD2. Germline V CDR1 and CDR2: SGHTA, FQGNSA. V lost 3 bases, J lost 6 bases, and 6 bases stayed unmatched. The CDR3 totals 15 residues.

The chain couples TRBV6-1 to TRBJ1-6; D unresolved. V was shortened by 2 bases and J by 10 bases, with 9 bases between the two germline ends. CDR3 length: 13 residues. The germline CDR1 and CDR2 sequences are MNHNS and SASEGT. CDR3 in DNA: TGTGCCAGCAGTGAAAGACACTCCTCACCCCTCCACTTT. Its translation: CASSERHSSPLHF.

V gene TRBV5-4 combines with J gene TRBJ2-7, with D perhaps matching TRBD1 (5 bases). The germline V and J ends were trimmed by 2 bases and 6 bases, with 9 bases remaining between them. The CDR3 sequence is 12 residues long. Germline V CDR1 and CDR2: SGHNT, YYREEE (reference sequence). The CDR3 region has the DNA TGTGCCAGCAGCTTACGGCAGGGCGAGCAGTACTTC. Translation: CASSLRQGEQYF. The entire variable domain, with the rest obtained from reference TRBV5-4 and TRBJ2-7, is as follows: ETGVTQSPTHLIKTRGQQVTLRCSSQSGHNTVSWYQQALGQGPQFIFQYYREEENGRGNFPPRFSGLQFPNYSSELNVNALELDDSALYLCASSLRQGEQYFGPGTRLTVT.

This clone has only a few counts. The V gene is TRBV15, the J gene TRBJ1-1, with 10 bases that match TRBD1. This CDR3 has 17 amino acids. After removal of 1 base from V and 6 bases from J, the junction contained 11 bases not matched to a gene. Germline lookup yields CDR1 LNHNV and CDR2 YYDKDF (reference sequence). CDR3 sequence: CATSRGDFRGQGAEAFF. The CDR3 coding sequence is TGTGCCACCAGCAGAGGGGATTTTAGAGGACAGGGGGCTGAAGCTTTCTTT. Using reference TRBV15 and TRBJ1-1 for the parts outside the CDR3, the full variable domain is DAMVIQNPRYQVTQFGKPVTLSCSQTLNHNVMYWYQQKSSQAPKLLFHYYDKDFNNEADTPDNFQSRRPNTSFCFLDIRSPGLGDTAMYLCATSRGDFRGQGAEAFFGQGTRLTVV.

The chain links TRBV5-1 to TRBJ2-2; TRBD1 matches at 8 bases. Germline CDR1 and CDR2: SGHRS and YFSETQ. The CDR3 has 17 residues. The V segment lost 2 bases and the J segment 5 bases; nucleotides outside the gene matches: 11. This chain's CDR3 is CASSLKQGGFWTGELFF. DNA for the CDR3: TGCGCCAGCAGCTTAAAACAGGGGGGCTTCTGGACCGGGGAGCTGTTTTTT.

The table lists this clone with a few counts. V gene TRBV14 combines with J gene TRBJ2-7; 8 bases fit TRBD1. The V gene's germline CDR1 is SGHDN and CDR2 FVKESK. CDR3 size: 14 residues. The trim removed 5 bases at V and 2 bases at J, leaving 5 bases unmatched. As DNA, the CDR3 is TGTGCCAGCAGCAACAGGGGGACCACCTACGAGCAGTACTTC. This encodes CASSNRGTTYEQYF.

This clone was counted a single time. The chain recombines TRBV29-1 with TRBJ2-1; TRBD1 aligns across 11 bases. Germline V gives CDR1 SQVTM, CDR2 ANQGSEA. Trimming removed 6 bases from V and 9 bases from J; junction bases left unmatched: 4. This CDR3 is 12 amino acids long. The CDR3 loop reads CSVGTGGAEQFF. For the CDR3, the DNA is TGCAGCGTCGGGACAGGGGGAGCTGAGCAGTTCTTC.

The V and J genes are TRBV9 and TRBJ2-5, with D unclear. The CDR3 is 15 residues long. The V gene's germline CDR1 is SGDLS and CDR2 YYNGEE. V lost 3 bases to trimming and J lost 5 bases, with 17 bases between them. In DNA, the CDR3 is TGTGCCAGCAGCGCTCTGGGCAGGAACACGGAGACCCAGTACTTC. This gives the protein CASSALGRNTETQYF.